The TCR beta chain described here comes from a study of cytomegalovirus exposure and HLA in healthy donors. As to this clone: Its antigen is unknown.

Use of 60 Vbeta and 13 Jbeta primers characterized the PCR. Clones were sequenced by immunoSEQ multiplex PCR, and TCRdb holds only the in-frame ones, with some missing. The sample lists fewer than 120,000 clones, approximately 83% occurring once. Germline lookup yields CDR1 MNHEY and CDR2 SVGAGI. The length of the CDR3 is 15 residues. The ends lost 2 bases at V and 3 bases at J; junction bases unmatched: 2. General study results and limits: A further, later analysis showed that HLA-associated TCR beta chains (compared with equally common others) were more clonally expanded. By HLA locus, TCR association rates varied in a later analysis, with DRB1 showing the most and HLA-C the fewest. Cytomegalovirus-associated status was assigned to about 150 TCR beta chains.

This chain uses TRBV6-5 with TRBJ1-5; 9 bases match TRBD1. The sequence was obtained from a man aged 35 to 55 in good health and CMV-seronegative. What was sequenced was PBMCs. CDR3 protein: CASSYGTGNNQPQHF. The CDR3 bases are TGTGCCAGCAGTTACGGGACAGGGAACAATCAGCCCCAGCATTTT.